These T cell receptor beta chains were read from a single sample in a study of blood T cells in healthy people across ages. TCRdb reprocessed the 5' RACE reads via MiXCR and lists one record per CDR3 protein. The profile covers about 970,000 distinct CDR3 sequences, with roughly 50% appearing a single time and roughly 23% taken by the ten largest. Sequencing input: blood. These receptor sequences come from a woman aged 60-75 years in good health. The CDR3 runs from the conserved cysteine through the conserved F or W. A D gene is named only where the DNA matches it firmly. Clone size is not always given. Where it is, it says once, few, many or a class for expanded clones.

TRBJ2-7 | TRBV4-3 | NA | TRBD2 | TGCGCCAGCAGCCAATCCTCGGGGGGCTACGAGCAGTACTTC | CASSQSSGGYEQYF
TRBJ1-1 | TRBV6-5 | NA | NA | TGTGCCAGCATCCCCCCCGGGCGCAGGAACACTGAAGCTTTCTTT | CASIPPGRRNTEAFF
TRBJ2-7 | TRBV4-2 | few | TRBD2 | TGTGCCAGCAGCCAGCCGGGACTAGTAGGTGTTGGCGAGCAGTACTTC | CASSQPGLVGVGEQYF
TRBJ1-1 | TRBV12-3/TRBV12-4 | NA | TRBD1 | TGTGCCAGCAGCTCCCGGGGGACAGAGAACACTGAAGCTTTCTTT | CASSSRGTENTEAFF
TRBJ2-2 | TRBV20-1 | NA | NA | TGCAGTGCTAGAGATCTGAACACCGGGGAGCTGTTTTTT | CSARDLNTGELFF
TRBJ2-7 | TRBV21-1 | NA | NA | TGTGCCAGCAGCAAAGGGGGCTCCTACGAGCAGTACTTC | CASSKGGSYEQYF
TRBJ2-5 | TRBV3-1 | NA | NA | TGTGCCAGCAGCCCGCGGACCGACGTCGAGGTTGAGCAGTACTTC | CASSPRTDVEVEQYF
TRBJ2-6 | TRBV20-1 | NA | NA | TGCAGTGCTAGAGGCGGGAAGGTCCTTTCTGGGGCCAACGTCCTGACTTTC | CSARGGKVLSGANVLTF
TRBJ2-7 | TRBV28 | few | TRBD2 | TGTGCCAGCAGTTTTAAAAGACTAGCGGGAGGTCACCGCTCCTACGAGCAGTACTTC | CASSFKRLAGGHRSYEQYF
TRBJ2-1 | TRBV5-6 | NA | NA | TGTGCCAGCAGCCCGGAGTTGGGGTACAATGAGCAGTTCTTC | CASSPELGYNEQFF
TRBJ1-5 | TRBV19 | NA | NA | TGTGCCAGTAGCATCGCCGGGACCGCCTATCAGCCCCAGCATTTT | CASSIAGTAYQPQHF
TRBJ1-4 | TRBV4-2 | NA | TRBD1 | TGTGCCAGCAGCCAAAGAATCCGGGACAGGGAGGTCACTAATGAAAAACTGTTTTTT | CASSQRIRDREVTNEKLFF
TRBJ2-7 | TRBV28 | NA | NA | TGTGCCAGCAGTTTATTTCCAGGGACCTACGAGCAGTACTTC | CASSLFPGTYEQYF
TRBJ2-3 | TRBV12-3/TRBV12-4 | NA | NA | TGTGCCAGCAGTTTAGGGACCGGGGGATTAGGGCAGTATTTT | CASSLGTGGLGQYF
TRBJ1-1 | TRBV7-3 | NA | NA | TGTGCCAGCAGTCTCGACGGACACACTGAAGCTTTCTTT | CASSLDGHTEAFF
TRBJ2-1 | TRBV4-1 | few | NA | TGCGCCAGCAGCCAGGTCCTCGTAGGACTCGAGCAGTTCTTC | CASSQVLVGLEQFF
TRBJ2-1 | TRBV3-1 | NA | NA | TGTGCCAGCAGCCTAAGGGGATCCGGGAGAGTCTACAATGAGCAGTTCTTC | CASSLRGSGRVYNEQFF
TRBJ1-1 | TRBV12-3/TRBV12-4 | few | NA | TGTGCCAGCAGTTTATTCGGCCCTGAAGCTTTCTTT | CASSLFGPEAFF
TRBJ2-5 | TRBV20-1 | NA | NA | TGCAGTGCCCACGTGAGCGGGACACAAGAGACCCAGTACTTC | CSAHVSGTQETQYF
TRBJ2-7 | TRBV7-9 | few | TRBD2 | TGTGCCAGCAGCTTAGCTTATATGTCTAGCGGGAAGAGGTCCTACGAGCAGTACTTC | CASSLAYMSSGKRSYEQYF
TRBJ2-1 | TRBV27 | NA | NA | TGTGCCAGCAGTTTATCGGGGGAGGGGGGTCGGTTCTTC | CASSLSGEGGRFF
TRBJ2-5 | TRBV5-1 | NA | NA | TGCGCCAGCAGCTTGTCCGGGGGCGCGTTTGGTCGGGAAGAAAAAGAGACCCAGTACTTC | CASSLSGGAFGREEKETQYF
TRBJ2-3 | TRBV13 | NA | TRBD2 | TGTGCCAGCAGCCTCCGCCGGGAGGGCCATCTTAGCCCCACAGATACGCAGTATTTT | CASSLRREGHLSPTDTQYF
TRBJ2-2 | TRBV7-3 | NA | NA | TGTGCCAGCAGGTTACAGGGTTTTGATGCCGGGGAGCTGTTTTTT | CASRLQGFDAGELFF
TRBJ2-2 | TRBV29-1 | NA | NA | TGCAGCTTCGCACAGGGCTCCGGGGAGCTGTTTTTT | CSFAQGSGELFF
TRBJ2-5 | TRBV30 | NA | NA | TGTGCCTGGAAAGTTGGGGGGGCGAAGACCCAGTACTTC | CAWKVGGAKTQYF
TRBJ2-5 | TRBV29-1 | few | NA | TGCAGCGCCCAACGGGGCCAAGAGACCCAGTACTTC | CSAQRGQETQYF
TRBJ2-1 | TRBV7-2 | NA | NA | TGTGCCAGCAGCTTCACTCGCGGGGACAATGAGCAGTTCTTC | CASSFTRGDNEQFF
TRBJ1-6 | TRBV6-5 | NA | NA | TGTGCCAGCAGTTACCGCACAGGTCAGGGGACTTCACCCCTCCACTTT | CASSYRTGQGTSPLHF
TRBJ2-3 | TRBV11-2 | NA | NA | TGTGCCAGCCCCTCAGCCTCACCCCGGGGTAGCACAGATACGCAGTATTTT | CASPSASPRGSTDTQYF
TRBJ2-7 | TRBV29-1 | few | TRBD2 | TGCAGCGTTGCTAGCGGGGACTCCTACGAGCAGTACTTC | CSVASGDSYEQYF
TRBJ2-3 | TRBV7-2 | few | NA | TGTGCCAGCAGCTTAGTGGGTGGGACTTACACAGATACGCAGTATTTT | CASSLVGGTYTDTQYF
TRBJ2-1 | TRBV27 | NA | TRBD1 | TGTGCCAGCAGTTTTGGGACAGCCAATGAGCAGTTCTTC | CASSFGTANEQFF
TRBJ2-2 | TRBV14 | NA | NA | TGTGCCAACAAAGCTAGCGTTAACACCGGGGAGCTGTTTTTT | CANKASVNTGELFF
TRBJ1-5 | TRBV28 | once | NA | TGTGCCAGCAGTTTATTTGGGAGGGGCACCAATCAGCCCCAGCATTTT | CASSLFGRGTNQPQHF
TRBJ1-5 | TRBV12-3/TRBV12-4 | NA | NA | TGTGCCAGCAGTTGGTACGGTAGCAATCAGCCCCAGCATTTT | CASSWYGSNQPQHF
TRBJ2-1 | TRBV20-1 | NA | TRBD2 | TGCAGTGCTATTAGCGGGAGGTCCTACAATGAGCAGTTCTTC | CSAISGRSYNEQFF
TRBJ2-3 | TRBV10-3 | NA | NA | TGTGCCATCAGTGCTTCCCAGGGTCCAGAGGGCACAGATACGCAGTATTTT | CAISASQGPEGTDTQYF
TRBJ2-3 | TRBV7-2 | NA | NA | TGTGCCAGCAGCTTAAGCGGACTGTACGGCACAGATACGCAGTATTTT | CASSLSGLYGTDTQYF
TRBJ1-1 | TRBV21-1 | NA | NA | TGTGCCAGCAGCCCTCTGTTGAGCGCTGAAGCTTTCTTT | CASSPLLSAEAFF
TRBJ2-7 | TRBV7-2 | NA | TRBD2 | TGTGCCAGCAGCTTACCCCGGGCTAGCGGAGGCTACGAGCAGTACTTC | CASSLPRASGGYEQYF
TRBJ2-5 | TRBV7-9 | NA | TRBD2 | TGTGCCAGCAGCTTAGCGGGGTCGACTAGCATGCTGGTGGAGACCCAGTACTTC | CASSLAGSTSMLVETQYF
TRBJ2-3 | TRBV7-8 | NA | NA | TGTGCCAGCAGCTCAGACACAGGGAGAGGGATCACAGATACGCAGTATTTT | CASSSDTGRGITDTQYF
TRBJ2-7 | TRBV5-1 | few | NA | TGCGCCAGCAGCTTGTGGGGATCGGGTACAGGACCCTACGAGCAGTACTTC | CASSLWGSGTGPYEQYF
TRBJ2-7 | TRBV27 | NA | TRBD2 | TGTGCCAGCAGCCCCGGGACTAGCGGGAGGGGGAATGAGCAGTACTTC | CASSPGTSGRGNEQYF
TRBJ1-2 | TRBV12-3/TRBV12-4 | few | TRBD1 | TGTGCCAGCAGTTCGAACAGGGGTCTAGACGGCTACACCTTC | CASSSNRGLDGYTF
TRBJ1-5 | TRBV12-3/TRBV12-4 | NA | NA | TGTGCCAGCAGTTTCACGAGGGATCAGCCCCAGCATTTT | CASSFTRDQPQHF
TRBJ2-4 | TRBV21-1 | few | NA | TGTGCCAGCAGCAAAGGACTCCGGTGGGGTAACATTCAGTACTTC | CASSKGLRWGNIQYF
TRBJ2-5 | TRBV29-1 | once | NA | TGCGCAGGGGAGGGAGAGACCCAGTACTTC | CAGEGETQYF
TRBJ2-6 | TRBV5-1 | few | NA | TGCGCCAGCAGCTTGGATCCCTACTCTGGGGCCAACGTCCTGACTTTC | CASSLDPYSGANVLTF
TRBJ2-1 | TRBV4-2 | few | TRBD2 | TGTGCCAGCAGCCAAGAAGGCGGGAGAAGTTTCTCCTACAATGAGCAGTTCTTC | CASSQEGGRSFSYNEQFF
TRBJ2-7 | TRBV10-2 | NA | TRBD2 | TGCGCCAGCAGTGAGTCTGGACTAGCATCCTACGAGCAGTACTTC | CASSESGLASYEQYF
TRBJ2-7 | TRBV6-2/TRBV6-3 | few | NA | TGTGCCAGCAGTTACTCGATCTCGGGGCCACCCGCCGAGCAGTACTTC | CASSYSISGPPAEQYF
TRBJ2-1 | TRBV25-1 | NA | NA | TGTGCCAGCAGTGAATACGCGGATTCGAATGAGCAGTTCTTC | CASSEYADSNEQFF
TRBJ2-3 | TRBV20-1 | NA | NA | TGCAGTGCTAGAGAGAGACCTGTTCCAGATACGCAGTATTTT | CSARERPVPDTQYF